The entry that follows covers one T cell receptor (beta chain) sequence. Its antigen is currently not known. No clone much larger than this one lies a single base away; base qualities are absent. Participants in the prospective study were enrolled through a virtual design, were aged roughly 18 to 90 years, and lived in under 25 United States geographic areas. Cohort assignment in the prospective study relied on participant-reported clinical history from a screening survey and a study questionnaire. Recovered participants in ImmuneRACE Cohort 3 were defined by two consecutive negative NP/OP PCR tests, clearance by a healthcare professional, or resolution of symptoms. Each participant in the prospective study had whole blood, serum and a nasopharyngeal or oropharyngeal swab collected by mobile phlebotomists. Over a roughly 2-month period, participants in the prospective study had the option of providing additional blood draws and questionnaires. Before DNA extraction, prospective study blood samples were shipped either frozen or at room temperature.

Reading from cysteine to phenylalanine, the CDR3 counts 15 amino acids. CDR3 DNA is the only sequence kept; it has 45 bases, read in frame from the first base. The germline V gene specifies SGHDT as CDR1 and YYEEEE as CDR2. A distance of 15 bases separates the germline ends of V and J, which lose 3 bases and 5 bases respectively. This record belongs to a study of blood T cell repertoires in COVID-19 (TCRdb year 2020). Broadly, across the study: Collaborator samples came from the United States, Italy and Spain and covered acute and convalescent phases of COVID-19. The prospective study material was composed of cDNA or gDNA derived from T cells, B-cell-depleted T cells, or PBMCs. Subjects who had been exposed to COVID-19, were actively infected with it, or had recovered from it provided the deeply sampled blood TCRbeta repertoires that made up the dataset. The repertoires were released in a freely available public database meant as a resource for research on the immune response to SARS-CoV-2. Samples were obtained from the ongoing ImmuneRACE study (first 160 participants) and from some 1,200 subjects provided by 6 global collaborators. The sample metadata nearly always contained a de-identified subject ID, COVID-19 status, age in years and sex. HLA class I and class II types, where available, came from metadata supplied by the sample provider rather than from assay-based typing.

Here is what the overall study found, with its caveats: The quantity of clinical and demographic metadata differed by source and by participant and was supplied without curation.

TCRbeta CDR3 regions were amplified from genomic DNA using the immunoSEQ Assay, a bias-controlled multiplex PCR. In the source study's methods: Within the assay, amplification of reference gene primers was used to estimate how many nucleated cells each sample contained. To quantify the absolute abundance of each unique TCRbeta CDR3 rearrangement, sequence reads were collapsed and filtered. For each sample, productive Simpson clonality was calculated as the square root of Simpson's diversity index over productive rearrangements. TCRdb took this table from immuneACCESS and kept in-frame rearrangements with V and J called. Such tables lack part of the clones; where checked against another copy, unresolved V genes explain under half of the gap, and the rest is unexplained. For V, J and clone size, that table is used; D and trimming come from the DNA. This sample lists roughly 330,000 clones; 85% to 90% were detected once. The ten largest clones represent 10% of the sample.

The receptor was derived from a woman under 30 who had recovered from COVID-19. The source material was PBMCs or T cells enriched from blood (not recorded which). Here the chain combines TRBV5-6 and TRBJ1-3; the D gene is not confidently resolved. The CDR3 protein is CASSSGSSLRNTIYF. The nucleotide sequence is TGTGCCAGCAGCTCCGGGTCCTCCCTGAGAAACACCATATATTTT.